These 6 T cell receptor beta chains were all obtained from the same sample, sequenced in a study of cytomegalovirus exposure and HLA in healthy donors. Repertoires were generated with immunoSEQ multiplex PCR, while TCRdb's copy carries only in-frame clones and drops some. Of 200,000 or so clones detected, 75% to 95% appear once; the ten largest clones hold about 0.95%. The sequenced sample was PBMCs. Source of these receptors: a woman under 30 in good health and CMV-seronegative.

This chain connects TRBV18 to TRBJ1-1; TRBD1 is a possible D gene (5 bases). Germline values: CDR1 KGHSH, CDR2 LQKENI. The germline V and J ends were trimmed by 2 bases and 4 bases, with 11 bases remaining between them. This CDR3 has 14 residues. CDR3 region: CASSPSREGTEAFF. The CDR3 DNA sequence: TGTGCCAGCTCACCAAGCAGGGAGGGCACTGAAGCTTTCTTT.

The chain's CDR3 is CASISLWGDSGANVLTF. For the CDR3, the DNA is TGTGCCAGTATTTCCCTCTGGGGGGACTCTGGGGCCAACGTCCTGACTTTC. The gene calls are TRBV19 and TRBJ2-6; TRBD2 is a possible D gene (6 bases). This CDR3 region has 17 residues. Germline CDR1 and CDR2: LNHDA and SQIVND (reference sequence). Trimming stripped 7 bases from V and 0 bases from J, with 16 bases between.

The chain recombines TRBV7-3 with TRBJ1-1; a possible D gene is TRBD1 (6 bases). Trimming removed 5 bases from V and 4 bases from J, with 14 bases in between. There are 14 residues in the CDR3. CDR1 SGHTA and CDR2 FQGTGA come from the germline V gene. Here the CDR3 DNA reads TGTGCCAGCAGCCAACGCGGGGGCGGCACTGAAGCTTTCTTT. It specifies CASSQRGGGTEAFF.

V gene TRBV6-1 combines with J gene TRBJ2-7; perhaps TRBD1 as D (5 bases). This CDR3 has 15 amino acids. The V end lost 0 bases, the J end lost 4 bases, and 13 bases lay between the germline ends. Germline-derived CDR1 and CDR2 are MNHNS and SASEGT. The CDR3 protein is CASSEAWGIQYEQYF. The CDR3 bases are TGTGCCAGCAGTGAAGCGTGGGGCATCCAATACGAGCAGTACTTC.

Regarding this clone: The same CDR3 also results from other DNA sequences found in this sample. The chain joins TRBV29-1 to TRBJ1-2, with TRBD1 matching 7 bases. The V and J ends lost 5 bases and 4 bases, in that order; junction bases with no gene match: 10. The CDR3 loop spans 14 amino acids. CDR1 is SQVTM, CDR2 ANQGSEA, per germline. CDR3 nucleotides: TGCAGCGTTAGGGGTCAGGGGGGCACCTATGGCTACACCTTC. This gives the protein CSVRGQGGTYGYTF.

J is TRBJ2-1 and V is TRBV21-1; the table's TRBD2 call for D was not verified on the DNA. TRBV21-1 is described as a pseudogene. CDR3 length equals 15 residues. CDR3 DNA: TGTGCCAGCAGCATAGCGGGAGAGGGTGCAAATGAGCAGTTCTTC. Residues: CASSIAGEGANEQFF.